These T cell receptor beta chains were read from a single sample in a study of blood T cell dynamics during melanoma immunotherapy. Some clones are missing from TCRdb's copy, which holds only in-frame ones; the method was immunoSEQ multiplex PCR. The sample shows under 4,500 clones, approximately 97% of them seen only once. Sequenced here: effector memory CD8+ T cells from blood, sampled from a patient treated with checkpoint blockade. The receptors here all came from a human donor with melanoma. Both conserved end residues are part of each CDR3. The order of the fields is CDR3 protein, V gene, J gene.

CASRNAWALNYEQYF	TRBV27	TRBJ2-7
CASSLVGGSSYEQYF	TRBV7-9	TRBJ2-7
CASSLWTGDGYTF	TRBV27	TRBJ1-2
CASPTPLVSTGELFF	TRBV25-1	TRBJ2-2
CASSQSGRPTNEKLFF	TRBV16	TRBJ1-4
CASSLQGRDQPQHF	TRBV28	TRBJ1-5
CASSVAPEGPLTGELFF	TRBV9	TRBJ2-2
CASSSRGRGSYEQYF	TRBV7-2	TRBJ2-7
CASSEGSNSPLHF	TRBV25-1	TRBJ1-6
CASSVGFGGEAHEQYF	TRBV9	TRBJ2-7
CASSWPQREGRRKETQYF	TRBV7-8	TRBJ2-5
CASSFPDRSYEQYF	TRBV7-9	TRBJ2-7
CASSKGGGASGTRLGETQYF	TRBV21-1	TRBJ2-5
CASSQGDNYGYTF	TRBV14	TRBJ1-2
CASSPGRSRGDEQFF	TRBV5-8	TRBJ2-1
CASSPEGTAYEQYF	TRBV9	TRBJ2-7
CASSAPSGRAPGYTF	TRBV9	TRBJ1-2
CASSVGDREDEQYF	TRBV9	TRBJ2-7
CASSLGLGLMNYEQYF	TRBV13	TRBJ2-7
CASSFVGEEFF	TRBV27	TRBJ2-1